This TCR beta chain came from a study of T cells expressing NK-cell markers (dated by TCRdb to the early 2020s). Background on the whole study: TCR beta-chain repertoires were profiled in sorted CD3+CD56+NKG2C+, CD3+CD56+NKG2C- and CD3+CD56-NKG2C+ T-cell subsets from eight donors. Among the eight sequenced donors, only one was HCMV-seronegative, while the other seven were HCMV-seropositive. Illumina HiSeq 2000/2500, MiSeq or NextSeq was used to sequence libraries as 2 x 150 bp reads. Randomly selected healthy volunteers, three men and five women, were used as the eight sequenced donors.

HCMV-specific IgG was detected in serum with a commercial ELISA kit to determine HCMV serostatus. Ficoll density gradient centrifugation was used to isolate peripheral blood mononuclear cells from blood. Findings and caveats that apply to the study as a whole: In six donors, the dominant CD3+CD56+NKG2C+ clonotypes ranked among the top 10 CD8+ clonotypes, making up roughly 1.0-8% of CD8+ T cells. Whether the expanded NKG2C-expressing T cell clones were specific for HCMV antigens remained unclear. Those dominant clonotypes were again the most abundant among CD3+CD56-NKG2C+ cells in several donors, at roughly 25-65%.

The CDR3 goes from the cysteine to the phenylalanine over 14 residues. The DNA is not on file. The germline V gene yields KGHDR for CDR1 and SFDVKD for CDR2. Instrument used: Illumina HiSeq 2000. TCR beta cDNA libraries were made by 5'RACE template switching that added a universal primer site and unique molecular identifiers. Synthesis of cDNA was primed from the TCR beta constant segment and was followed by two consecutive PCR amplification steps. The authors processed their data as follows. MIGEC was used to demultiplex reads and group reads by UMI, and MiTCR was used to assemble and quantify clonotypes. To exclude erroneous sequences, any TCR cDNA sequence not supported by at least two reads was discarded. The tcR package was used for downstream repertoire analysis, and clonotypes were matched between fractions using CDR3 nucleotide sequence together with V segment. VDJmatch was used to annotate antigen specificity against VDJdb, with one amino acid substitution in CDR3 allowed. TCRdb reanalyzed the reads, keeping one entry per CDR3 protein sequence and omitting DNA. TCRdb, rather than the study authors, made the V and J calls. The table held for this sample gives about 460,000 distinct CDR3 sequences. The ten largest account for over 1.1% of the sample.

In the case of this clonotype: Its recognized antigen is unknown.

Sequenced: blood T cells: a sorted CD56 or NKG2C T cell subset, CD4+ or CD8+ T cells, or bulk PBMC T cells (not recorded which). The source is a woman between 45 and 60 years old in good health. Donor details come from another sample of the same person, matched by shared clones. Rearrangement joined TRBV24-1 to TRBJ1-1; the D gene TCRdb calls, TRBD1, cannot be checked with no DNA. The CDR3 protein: CATSDRDPNTEAFF.